The 15 T cell receptor beta chains listed next were all sequenced from one sample in a study of blood T cell repertoires in COVID-19. Generated by immunoSEQ multiplex PCR, the TCRdb table keeps only in-frame clones and is missing some. This table holds some 150,000 clones, 89% found once. The source material was peripheral blood. These receptors came from a man between 60 and 75 years old with acute or convalescent COVID-19.

CDR3: CSVEMGQGLGYTF. As DNA, the CDR3 is TGCAGCGTTGAGATGGGACAGGGGCTGGGCTACACCTTC. The chain joins TRBV29-1 to TRBJ1-2; 10 bases fit TRBD1. Looked up from germline, CDR1 is SQVTM and CDR2 is ANQGSEA. There are 13 residues in the CDR3. V dropped 3 bases and J dropped 8; count of bases not matched to a gene: 6.

The chain joins TRBV4-3 to TRBJ1-5; D uncertain. The germline gives CDR1 LGHNA, CDR2 YSLEER. This CDR3 region has 17 residues. V gave up 0 bases and J gave up 0 bases, with 12 bases separating them. This chain's CDR3 is CASSQDYGSYSNQPQHF. The CDR3 nucleotides read TGCGCCAGCAGCCAAGATTACGGGTCGTATAGCAATCAGCCCCAGCATTTT.

The chain carries TRBV12-3 or TRBV12-4 and TRBJ2-7; 9 bases are a match to TRBD2. J was trimmed by 5 bases and V by 7 bases; bases with no gene match: 3. CDR3 length: 12 residues. CDR3 nucleotide sequence: TGTGCCAGCAAAGCTAGCGGGGACGAGCAGTACTTC. It translates to CASKASGDEQYF.

J is TRBJ1-6 and V is TRBV6-2 or TRBV6-3; D not certain. This CDR3 contains 17 residues. Trimming left V 0 bases short and J 9 bases short, with 18 bases between. The germline V gene encodes CDR1 MNHEY and CDR2 SVGEGT. The CDR3 region is CASSYSTLRAVGSPLHF. The DNA of the CDR3 is TGTGCCAGCAGTTACTCGACGTTGAGGGCGGTGGGTTCACCCCTCCACTTT.

The chain links TRBV19 to TRBJ2-4, with no clear D. Germline CDR1 is LNHDA and CDR2 is SQIVND (reference sequence). V dropped 1 base and J dropped 6 bases, with 10 bases sitting between them. The CDR3 runs 14 residues. CDR3 nucleotide sequence: TGTGCCAGTAGTATAGGACAAGTCCGAAACATTCAGTACTTC. It translates to CASSIGQVRNIQYF.

The chain uses TRBV5-1 and TRBJ2-5, with D hard to call. This CDR3 comprises 12 residues. The V and J ends lost 0 bases and 3 bases respectively, with 3 bases between them. CDR1 is SGHRS and CDR2 is YFSETQ in the germline V gene. The DNA for the CDR3 is TGCGCCAGCAGCTTGGCCGAAGAGACCCAGTACTTC. This gives the protein CASSLAEETQYF.

The rearrangement joins TRBV6-5 to TRBJ2-1; perhaps TRBD2 as D (5 bases). This CDR3 is built from 14 residues. V lost 2 bases and J lost 8, with 13 bases in between. The germline gives CDR1 MNHEY, CDR2 SVGAGI. CDR3 sequence: CASSYLFSGDEQFF. CDR3 nucleotides: TGTGCCAGCAGTTACCTTTTCTCCGGGGATGAGCAGTTCTTC.

The chain joins TRBV2 to TRBJ1-4, with D possibly TRBD1 on 6 matching bases. The CDR3 length is 16 residues. V was shortened by 5 bases and J by 8 bases, with 21 bases between the two germline ends. Germline-derived CDR1 and CDR2 are SNHLY and FYNNEI. CDR3 amino acids: CASSPMAGGTGEKLFF. In DNA form, the CDR3 reads TGTGCCAGCAGTCCTATGGCTGGGGGCACGGGCGAAAAACTGTTTTTT.

The V gene is TRBV7-9, the J gene TRBJ1-5; D is unclear. Germline loops: CDR1 SEHNR, CDR2 FQNEAQ (reference sequence). The V gene lost 3 bases and the J gene lost 5 bases, with 8 bases spanning the gap. This CDR3 spans 13 amino acids. The CDR3 nucleotides are TGTGCCAGCAGCTTGGTCGGGGATCAGCCCCAGCATTTT. This sequence encodes CASSLVGDQPQHF.

This clone was counted at least ten times. V gene TRBV7-2 combines with J gene TRBJ2-1, with D perhaps TRBD1 (6 bases). Germline V CDR1 and CDR2: SGHTA, FQGNSA. This CDR3 is built from 16 residues. Trimming pared 3 bases from V and 7 bases from J, leaving 19 bases between. The CDR3 nucleotides read TGTGCCAGCAGCTTGAACGGACAGCTTGCGAGGAATGAGCAGTTCTTC. Its translation is CASSLNGQLARNEQFF. Drawing the rest from reference TRBV7-2 and TRBJ2-1, the complete variable domain is GAGVSQSPSNKVTEKGKDVELRCDPISGHTALYWYRQSLGQGLEFLIYFQGNSAPDKSGLPSDRFSAERTGGSVSTLTIQRTQQEDSAVYLCASSLNGQLARNEQFFGPGTRLTVL.

This clone appeared once. The chain combines TRBV2 with TRBJ2-3; TRBD1 matches 9 bases. This CDR3 is built from 15 residues. The germline V gene encodes CDR1 SNHLY and CDR2 FYNNEI. V trimming: 6 bases; J trimming: 0 bases; junction bases outside the gene matches: 4. CDR3 amino acids: CASRKQGASTDTQYF. The CDR3 DNA follows: TGTGCCAGCAGAAAACAGGGGGCTAGCACAGATACGCAGTATTTT.

The chain carries TRBV7-9 and TRBJ1-2; D possibly corresponds to TRBD1 (5 bases). This CDR3 spans 13 amino acids. The germline V gene encodes CDR1 SEHNR and CDR2 FQNEAQ (reference sequence). V was clipped by 0 bases and J by 5 bases, with 7 bases between them. The CDR3, as DNA: TGTGCCAGCAGCTTAGCACAGGATTATGGCTACACCTTC. Its translation: CASSLAQDYGYTF.

This sequence joins TRBV3-1 (or the pseudogene TRBV3-2) and TRBJ1-1; the D is unclear. V lost 4 bases and J 5 bases, leaving 8 bases between the germline ends. The V gene's germline CDR1 is LGHDT and CDR2 YNNKEL (reference sequence). The CDR3 length is 12 residues. CDR3 residues: CASSRGWTEAFF. CDR3 nucleotides: TGTGCCAGCAGCCGAGGTTGGACTGAAGCTTTCTTT.

The rearrangement joins TRBV2 to TRBJ1-2; D gene uncertain. Trimming removed 0 bases at V and 7 bases at J, with 15 bases between. This CDR3 has 15 residues. Germline V gene data show CDR1 as SNHLY and CDR2 as FYNNEI. The CDR3 region has the DNA TGTGCCAGCAGTGAAGCGCATGTCCCCGGCGGTGGCTACACCTTC. This encodes CASSEAHVPGGGYTF.

This chain uses TRBV3-1 (or the pseudogene TRBV3-2) with TRBJ1-1; no clear D. V was shortened by 6 bases and J by 0 bases, with 5 bases between the two germline ends. The CDR3 is made up of 12 amino acids. Per germline, CDR1 LGHDT and CDR2 YNNKEL (reference sequence). CDR3 sequence reads: CASRSMNTEAFF. DNA for the CDR3: TGTGCCAGCAGAAGCATGAACACTGAAGCTTTCTTT.